This T cell receptor beta chain was captured in a study of blood T cells in healthy people across ages. Germline loops: CDR1 SGHDT, CDR2 YYEEEE. CDR3 size: 17 residues. V was pared by 3 bases and J by 0 bases, with 9 bases of the junction left unmatched. This clonotype was picked up a small number of times. Sample-barcoded 5' priming and a J-beta primer mix drove a second PCR of 7 to 11 cycles. TCRdb analysed the 5' RACE reads with MiXCR anew, one entry per CDR3 protein. Of more than 900,000 distinct CDR3 sequences listed, about 29% were seen once; the top ten hold about 9.4%. For every donor, a draw yielded ten milliliters of peripheral blood. This sample was also put to use in a study of T cells of mothers and their children.

J is TRBJ1-1 and V is TRBV5-6; 9 bases are a match to TRBD1. Input material: blood. The clonotype originates from a woman between 40 and 55 years old in good health. The DNA for the CDR3 is TGTGCCAGCAGCTCTCGACAGGGGGTGAGAGTGAACACTGAAGCTTTCTTT. Translated, it gives CASSSRQGVRVNTEAFF. Looking up the rest from reference TRBV5-6 and TRBJ1-1 gives the full variable domain: DAGVTQSPTHLIKTRGQQVTLRCSPKSGHDTVSWYQQALGQGPQFIFQYYEEEERQRGNFPDRFSGHQFPNYSSELNVNALLLGDSALYLCASSSRQGVRVNTEAFFGQGTRLTVV.